This TCR beta chain was profiled in a study of blood T cell repertoires in COVID-19. Study at large: Samples representing acute and convalescent COVID-19 were sourced from the United States, Italy and Spain. Sources were T cells, B-cell-depleted T cells, or PBMCs; the material itself was cDNA or gDNA.

The cohort comprised adults aged 18 to 89 years residing in under 25 US areas. Assay: immunoSEQ multiplex PCR; the TCRdb copy retains only in-frame clones and omits some. The sample includes some 140,000 clones, approximately 81% of them seen just once. The sample was PBMCs or T cells enriched from blood (not recorded which). The clonotype was recovered from a man aged 35 to 55 with acute COVID-19.

The CDR3 loop is CASSEALNRRSSYEQYF. The DNA for the CDR3 is TGTGCCAGCAGTGAAGCGCTTAACAGGAGAAGCTCCTACGAGCAGTACTTC. The V call is TRBV6-1, the J call TRBJ2-7; maybe TRBD1 (5 bases). V lost 0 bases to trimming and J lost 0 bases, with 15 bases between them. Germline CDR1 is MNHNS and CDR2 is SASEGT. The CDR3 loop spans 17 amino acids.